What follows are 31 T cell receptor beta chains derived from one specimen sequenced in a study of blood T cell repertoires in COVID-19. Only in-frame clones appear in the TCRdb table, and some are missing; sequencing was by immunoSEQ multiplex PCR. The table has hundreds of thousands of clones, 75% to 90% seen once; the top ten hold 0.95% to 1.2%. The specimen sequenced was PBMCs or T cells enriched from blood (not recorded which). The source is a man aged 25 to 45 who had recovered from COVID-19.

This clone was counted a few times. The chain is built from TRBV28 and TRBJ1-2; TRBD1 aligns across 8 bases. With 2 bases clipped from V and 0 bases from J, the junction kept 8 bases outside the gene matches. The germline V gene has CDR1 MDHEN and CDR2 SYDVKM. This CDR3 has 17 residues. The CDR3 region has the DNA TGTGCCAGCAGTTTAGGGGGGACAGGCTCGACTAACTATGGCTACACCTTC. Amino acids: CASSLGGTGSTNYGYTF.

This clone was detected only once. The chain has TRBV10-3 and TRBJ2-2; 9 nucleotides align to TRBD1. V lost 6 bases to trimming and J lost 4 bases; unmatched junction nucleotides: 6. Germline CDR1 is ENHRY and CDR2 is SYGVKD. This CDR3 has 15 residues. This CDR3 is CAIRRTGEVTGELFF. In DNA form, the CDR3 reads TGTGCCATCAGGAGGACAGGGGAGGTCACCGGGGAGCTGTTTTTT.

The chain joins TRBV14 to TRBJ2-7; TRBD1 might be the D (5 bases). Germline CDR1 SGHDN, CDR2 FVKESK. The CDR3 consists of 13 residues. Trimming removed 4 bases from V and 0 bases from J, with 7 bases in between. CDR3: CASSRQISYEQYF. In DNA form, the CDR3 reads TGTGCCAGCAGCCGACAGATCTCCTACGAGCAGTACTTC.

The CDR3 region has the DNA TGCAGCGTGGTAGCAGGACAGGTCATGAACACTGAAGCTTTCTTT. This encodes CSVVAGQVMNTEAFF. This chain joins TRBV29-1 and TRBJ1-1; 7 nucleotides match TRBD1. This CDR3 contains 15 residues. The germline V gene has CDR1 SQVTM and CDR2 ANQGSEA. J lost 0 bases, V lost 6 bases, and 10 bases had no gene match.

J is TRBJ1-1 and V is TRBV9; D is perhaps TRBD1 (6 bases). Between the trimmed V and J ends, which lost 4 bases and 12 bases, there was a span of 13 bases. The CDR3 runs 11 residues. Germline V gene sequence: CDR1 SGDLS, CDR2 YYNGEE. The CDR3 loop is CASSTAGETFF. CDR3 sequence (DNA): TGTGCCAGCAGCACCGCAGGGGAGACTTTCTTT.

The rearrangement links TRBV29-1 to TRBJ2-7, with TRBD1 identical over 11 bases. V trimming: 4 bases; J trimming: 2 bases; junction bases outside the gene matches: 13. This CDR3 comprises 17 residues. Germline CDR1 SQVTM, CDR2 ANQGSEA. CDR3 amino acids: CSVGPGQGVEAAYEQYF. CDR3 bases: TGCAGCGTTGGACCGGGACAGGGGGTAGAGGCCGCCTACGAGCAGTACTTC.

J is TRBJ2-7 and V is TRBV4-1, with 10 bases lining up with TRBD1. Trimming cost V 3 bases and J 1 base; bases outside gene matches: 3. The V gene's germline CDR1 is MGHRA and CDR2 YSYEKL. The CDR3 is 15 amino acids. CDR3 sequence: CASSHPGQGSYEQYF. CDR3 nucleotide sequence: TGCGCCAGCAGCCATCCGGGACAGGGGTCCTACGAGCAGTACTTC.

V usage is TRBV25-1 and J usage is TRBJ1-5; the D gene is possibly TRBD1 (5 bases). V lost 6 bases and J 0 bases, leaving 12 bases between the germline ends. The germline CDR1 and CDR2 sequences are MGHDK and SYGVNS. This CDR3 has 15 amino acids. CDR3 sequence: CASSPVGGSNQPQHF. DNA of the CDR3: TGTGCCAGCAGCCCGGTGGGGGGTAGCAATCAGCCCCAGCATTTT.

This clone appeared once. The chain carries TRBV6-6 and TRBJ1-6; D call uncertain. The CDR3 consists of 17 residues. The germline CDR1 and CDR2 sequences are MNHNY and SVGAGI (reference sequence). V was pared by 5 bases and J by 1 base, with 15 bases between. The CDR3 protein is CASSPLNKRSYNSPLHF. The CDR3 nucleotides read TGTGCCAGCAGTCCTCTTAATAAGCGGTCCTATAATTCACCCCTCCACTTT.

Here the CDR3 DNA reads TGTGCCAGCAGGTACGGACAGGGGACCACTGAAGCTTTCTTT. Protein: CASRYGQGTTEAFF. This rearrangement joins TRBV3-1 (or the pseudogene TRBV3-2) to TRBJ1-1; 9 nucleotides line up with TRBD1. Trimming took 6 bases from V and 4 from J; bases not matched to a gene: 6. Germline V lookup: CDR1 LGHDT, CDR2 YNNKEL (reference sequence). CDR3 size: 14 residues.

The chain has TRBV5-6 and TRBJ1-2; TRBD1 matches 10 bases. Germline lookup yields CDR1 SGHDT and CDR2 YYEEEE. Trimming took 3 bases from V and 7 from J; bases not matched to a gene: 15. The CDR3 sequence is 17 residues long. The CDR3 spells CASSYAGTGQGVSGYTF. CDR3 nucleotides: TGTGCCAGCAGCTACGCCGGTACCGGACAGGGGGTTTCTGGCTACACCTTC.

The chain couples TRBV19 to TRBJ1-5; 7 nucleotides line up with TRBD1. The V gene end was trimmed by 6 bases and the J gene end by 1 base; junction bases not matched to a gene: 15. CDR3 size: 18 residues. Germline V lookup: CDR1 LNHDA, CDR2 SQIVND (reference sequence). CDR3 amino acids: CASSYGGQSLSSNQPQHF. CDR3 sequence (DNA): TGTGCCAGTAGCTATGGGGGACAGTCCCTTTCGAGCAATCAGCCCCAGCATTTT.

Concerning this clone: Other DNA sequences from this sample encode an identical CDR3 as well. V is TRBV2 and J is TRBJ2-5, with no clear D. CDR1 and CDR2 from the germline V gene are SNHLY and FYNNEI. Deletions cut 6 bases from V and 4 bases from J, with 6 bases between. The CDR3 is 11 amino acids. CDR3 loop: CASRPGETQYF. CDR3 bases: TGTGCCAGCAGGCCGGGAGAGACCCAGTACTTC.

This clone occurred once. CDR3 residues: CASRVLSTGTEAFF. The CDR3 bases are TGTGCCAGCAGGGTGCTGAGTACGGGAACTGAAGCTTTCTTT. The rearrangement links TRBV2 to TRBJ1-1; D unclear. The germline gives CDR1 SNHLY, CDR2 FYNNEI. Trimming cost V 6 bases and J 5 bases, with 16 bases left between them. This CDR3 has 14 amino acids.

The chain combines TRBV2 with TRBJ1-1, with D hard to call. V shed 7 bases and J shed 5 bases, with 8 bases lying between them. The CDR3 totals 11 residues. Germline V CDR1 and CDR2: SNHLY, FYNNEI. For the CDR3, the DNA is TGTGCCAGCAAGACGGAGACTGAAGCTTTCTTT. Translating it yields CASKTETEAFF.

This chain links TRBV18 with TRBJ2-5, with 9 bases matching TRBD1. Germline CDR1 reads KGHSH; CDR2 reads LQKENI. V was clipped by 3 bases and J by 4 bases; unmatched bases: 6. The CDR3 covers 15 residues. CDR3 bases: TGTGCCAGCTCACCGACAGGGGGTAGGATAGAGACCCAGTACTTC. Amino acid sequence: CASSPTGGRIETQYF.

CDR3 in DNA: TGTGCCAGCAGTTTAGCCAGGGAGACCCAGTACTTC. This encodes CASSLARETQYF. The genes are TRBV12-3 or TRBV12-4 and TRBJ2-5; no firm D call. The V and J ends lost 0 bases and 5 bases respectively, with 4 bases between them. The CDR3 runs to 12 residues.

The chain couples TRBV18 to TRBJ1-5, with TRBD1 matching 7 bases. CDR1 KGHSH and CDR2 LQKENI come from the germline V gene. V gave up 3 bases and J gave up 4 bases; unmatched junction bases: 6. This CDR3 has 15 residues. CDR3 nucleotides: TGTGCCAGCTCACCCGAAGGGACAGATAATCAGCCCCAGCATTTT. The encoded protein is CASSPEGTDNQPQHF.

J is TRBJ1-5 and V is TRBV28, with a weak D call TRBD1 (5 bases). V shed 2 bases and J shed 4 bases, with 12 bases lying between them. Germline-derived CDR1 and CDR2 are MDHEN and SYDVKM. This CDR3 contains 15 residues. This CDR3 reads CASSLTRQPNQPQHF. CDR3 nucleotide sequence: TGTGCCAGCAGTTTAACACGACAGCCAAATCAGCCCCAGCATTTT.

The rearrangement links TRBV19 to TRBJ1-1; possibly TRBD1 for D (6 bases). CDR3 size: 21 residues. The V gene's germline CDR1 is LNHDA and CDR2 SQIVND (reference sequence). The V end was cut by 4 bases, the J end by 0 bases, with 30 bases between. CDR3 region: CASSTLPGTSPHDPMNTEAFF. The CDR3, as DNA: TGTGCCAGTAGTACCCTCCCCGGGACAAGTCCCCACGATCCGATGAACACTGAAGCTTTCTTT.

Only a few counts were recorded for this clone. The chain employs TRBV11-2 and TRBJ2-1; possibly TRBD2 for D (6 bases). The CDR3 is 14 amino acids. V lost 5 bases to trimming and J lost 2 bases, with 10 bases between them. The germline CDR1 and CDR2 sequences are SGHAT and FQNNGV. The CDR3 here is CASSEREPYNEQFF. In DNA form, the CDR3 reads TGTGCCAGCAGCGAACGGGAGCCCTACAATGAGCAGTTCTTC.

This clone was observed once. The J gene is TRBJ2-5, the V gene TRBV2, with a weak D call TRBD2 (6 bases). Per germline, CDR1 SNHLY and CDR2 FYNNEI. The CDR3 consists of 13 residues. V gave up 7 bases and J gave up 1 base, with 10 bases separating them. CDR3 nucleotides: TGTGCCAGCATGGGGGGTGGCCAAGAGACCCAGTACTTC. Amino acid sequence: CASMGGGQETQYF.

This chain uses TRBV6-6 with TRBJ1-3; D not resolved. Germline-derived CDR1 and CDR2 are MNHNY and SVGAGI (reference sequence). This CDR3 spans 15 amino acids. V was trimmed by 7 bases and J by 2 bases, leaving 15 bases between them. DNA for the CDR3: TGTGCCAGCACGCTGGGGAGATTGACTGGAAACACCATATATTTT. Translation gives CASTLGRLTGNTIYF.

This chain uses TRBV6-4 with TRBJ2-1, with TRBD2 matching 8 bases. V dropped 3 bases and J dropped 2; count of bases not matched to a gene: 6. CDR3 length equals 16 residues. Germline assignment: CDR1 MRHNA and CDR2 SNTAGT. CDR3 amino acids: CASSEASGQPYNEQFF. The CDR3 region has the DNA TGTGCCAGCAGTGAGGCTAGCGGGCAACCCTACAATGAGCAGTTCTTC.

The chain uses TRBV3-1 (or the pseudogene TRBV3-2) and TRBJ1-5; 8 nucleotides match TRBD1. CDR1 and CDR2 (germline): LGHDT, YNNKEL (reference sequence). The CDR3 has 16 amino acids. The junction had 8 bases not matched to a gene; V was cut back by 2 bases and J by 5 bases. CDR3 bases: TGTGCCAGCAGCCAACATCAGGGGGCGGCCGATCAGCCCCAGCATTTT. Residues: CASSQHQGAADQPQHF.

The CDR3 region has the DNA TGTGCCAGCAGGCAACCGGGACAGGGGTACGAGCAGTACTTC. Translated, it gives CASRQPGQGYEQYF. V gene TRBV27 combines with J gene TRBJ2-7; 10 nucleotides match TRBD1. The J segment lost 4 bases and the V segment lost 6 bases, leaving 6 bases of the junction unmatched. CDR3 size: 14 residues. In germline, CDR1 is MNHEY, CDR2 SMNVEV (reference sequence).

The J gene is TRBJ2-1, the V gene TRBV27; 9 positions agree with TRBD1. The CDR3 totals 15 residues. Trimming took 4 bases from V and 8 from J; bases not matched to a gene: 9. The germline V gene encodes CDR1 MNHEY and CDR2 SMNVEV (reference sequence). CDR3 nucleotide sequence: TGTGCCAGCAGTTCATCCGGGACAGGGTTGCATGAGCAGTTCTTC. Translation: CASSSSGTGLHEQFF.

V and J are TRBV19 and TRBJ2-5, with TRBD1 matching 10 bases. Trimming cost V 0 bases and J 7 bases; bases outside gene matches: 8. The CDR3 has 16 amino acids. In germline, CDR1 is LNHDA, CDR2 SQIVND (reference sequence). The CDR3 coding sequence is TGTGCCAGTAGTATAGACATGGGGACAGGGGTTACGACCCAGTACTTC. The encoded protein is CASSIDMGTGVTTQYF. Full variable domain (outside the CDR3, taken from reference TRBV19 and TRBJ2-5): DGGITQSPKYLFRKEGQNVTLSCEQNLNHDAMYWYRQDPGQGLRLIYYSQIVNDFQKGDIAEGYSVSREKKESFPLTVTSAQKNPTAFYLCASSIDMGTGVTTQYFGPGTRLLVL.

The rearrangement uses TRBV7-8 and TRBJ2-7; D gene ambiguous. This CDR3 has 14 amino acids. Germline V gene data show CDR1 as SGHVS and CDR2 as FQNEAQ. Trimming stripped 5 bases from V and 2 bases from J, with 13 bases between. Here the CDR3 reads CASSEESYTYEQYF. In DNA, the CDR3 is TGTGCCAGCAGCGAGGAGTCTTACACCTACGAGCAGTACTTC.

The chain combines TRBV6-5 with TRBJ2-5; TRBD2 might be the D (6 bases). Per the germline V gene, CDR1 is MNHEY and CDR2 is SVGAGI. The CDR3 has 13 residues. Trimming shortened V by 8 bases and J by 4 bases, and 14 bases separated the two germline ends. The CDR3 sequence: CASSRQGGETQYF. The CDR3 nucleotides read TGTGCCAGCTCCCGGCAGGGAGGAGAGACCCAGTACTTC.

In DNA form, the CDR3 reads TGCAGCGTAATGATGGTGTCAGAAACCCATAACTATGGCTACACCTTC. The encoded protein is CSVMMVSETHNYGYTF. The V gene is TRBV29-1, the J gene TRBJ1-2; D is unclear. The CDR3 length is 16 residues. Germline CDR1 is SQVTM and CDR2 is ANQGSEA. Deletions cut 6 bases from V and 1 base from J, with 21 bases between.